What follows describes a single TCR beta chain. The data belong to a study of T cell changes during pregnancy in multiple sclerosis. Profiling relied on immunoSEQ multiplex PCR, and the TCRdb table lists in-frame clones only, not all of them. The sample lists about 39,000 clones, 75% to 95% occurring once. The TCR comes from a female donor in good health, enrolled as a control in a pregnancy study. Material: CD4+ T cells from peripheral blood mononuclear cells, obtained in the first trimester of pregnancy.

The CDR3 protein is CASRQDGYTF. The CDR3 DNA reads TGTGCCAGCAGGCAGGATGGCTACACCTTC. This chain uses TRBV2 with TRBJ1-2; D is uncertain. The germline V gene encodes CDR1 SNHLY and CDR2 FYNNEI. V lost 6 bases, J lost 6 bases, and 5 bases lay in between. The CDR3 has 10 residues. Full variable domain (missing parts from reference TRBV2 and TRBJ1-2): EPEVTQTPSHQVTQMGQEVILRCVPISNHLYFYWYRQILGQKVEFLVSFYNNEISEKSEIFDDQFSVERPDGSNFTLKIRSTKLEDSAMYFCASRQDGYTFGSGTRLTVV.